This T cell receptor beta chain was identified during a study of blood T cell repertoires in COVID-19. Overall study: Sites across the United States, Italy and Spain contributed samples from acute and convalescent COVID-19. T cells, B-cell-depleted T cells, or PBMCs supplied cDNA or gDNA.

Clones were read by immunoSEQ multiplex PCR, and TCRdb kept only the in-frame ones, dropping some. Among some 120,000 clones listed, 88% were seen once. The germline CDR1 and CDR2 sequences are SEHNR and FQNEAQ (reference sequence). This CDR3 region has 12 residues. Between the trimmed V and J ends, which lost 1 base and 4 bases, there was a span of 3 bases. This receptor was taken from a human donor in a cohort sampled during active COVID-19. This chain uses TRBV7-9 with TRBJ2-3, with D hard to call. Sequencing was performed on peripheral blood. DNA of the CDR3: TGTGCCAGCAGCTTAGGCGCAGATACGCAGTATTTT. Protein product: CASSLGADTQYF.